The rows below give T cell receptor beta chains drawn from one sample of a study of cytomegalovirus exposure and HLA in healthy donors. The data were produced by immunoSEQ multiplex PCR, yet TCRdb's version contains in-frame clones alone and is incomplete. There are around 150,000 clones in the sample; roughly 75% occur only once, and around 11% lies in the top ten. Sequencing was done on a sample of PBMCs. These receptors were collected from a man aged 18 to 30 in good health and CMV-seropositive. The CDR3 runs from the conserved cysteine through the conserved F or W. Fields, in order: D gene, V gene, J gene, clone size, CDR3 DNA, CDR3 protein. D genes are given only for firm matches. A row's size may be missing; if present it is once, few, many or a size class.

d_call: .
v_call: TRBV7-3
j_call: TRBJ2-2
clone_size: .
cdr3_nt: TGTGCCAGCAGCCCAGGGTCAGGCACCGGGGAGCTGTTTTTT
cdr3_aa: CASSPGSGTGELFF

d_call: TRBD1
v_call: TRBV29-1
j_call: TRBJ2-7
clone_size: .
cdr3_nt: TGCAGCGCCCAATCCCAGGGGGCCGTCGAGCAGTACTTC
cdr3_aa: CSAQSQGAVEQYF

d_call: .
v_call: TRBV6-6
j_call: TRBJ2-3
clone_size: .
cdr3_nt: TGTGCCAGCAGCGCGGGAAGAAATTCAGATACGCAGTATTTT
cdr3_aa: CASSAGRNSDTQYF

d_call: .
v_call: TRBV6-5
j_call: TRBJ1-1
clone_size: few
cdr3_nt: TGTGCCAGCAGTCGCACACGACAAAGGACTGAAGCTTTCTTT
cdr3_aa: CASSRTRQRTEAFF

d_call: .
v_call: TRBV28
j_call: TRBJ1-2
clone_size: .
cdr3_nt: TGTGCCAGCGGAAATCCCGATTGGGGAGACTATGGCTACACCTTC
cdr3_aa: CASGNPDWGDYGYTF

d_call: .
v_call: TRBV6-6
j_call: TRBJ1-5
clone_size: .
cdr3_nt: TGTGCCAGCAGTTCTTTGGAGCGTCAGCCCCAGCATTTT
cdr3_aa: CASSSLERQPQHF

d_call: .
v_call: TRBV6-5
j_call: TRBJ1-2
clone_size: .
cdr3_nt: TGTGCCAGCACAGGGGCAGCCAACTATGGCTACACCTTC
cdr3_aa: CASTGAANYGYTF

d_call: .
v_call: TRBV7-6
j_call: TRBJ2-7
clone_size: .
cdr3_nt: TGTGCCAGCAGCCTTACCCCAGGGGACGAGCAGTACTTC
cdr3_aa: CASSLTPGDEQYF

d_call: TRBD1
v_call: TRBV14
j_call: TRBJ2-7
clone_size: .
cdr3_nt: TGTGCCAGCAGCCCCTACCGGGGTAACAGGGGGCTTGGCGAGCAGTACTTC
cdr3_aa: CASSPYRGNRGLGEQYF

d_call: TRBD2
v_call: TRBV30
j_call: TRBJ2-5
clone_size: .
cdr3_nt: TGTGCCTGGAGTGCGATCTCAGCGGGAGTAGCGACCCAGTACTTC
cdr3_aa: CAWSAISAGVATQYF

d_call: .
v_call: TRBV29-1
j_call: TRBJ1-2
clone_size: .
cdr3_nt: TGCAGCCTAAAGTCTCCGGGACATGGCTACCCCTTC
cdr3_aa: CSLKSPGHGYPF

d_call: TRBD1
v_call: TRBV5-1
j_call: TRBJ2-7
clone_size: .
cdr3_nt: TGCGCCAGCAGCTTCGGGACAGGGGACTACGAGCAGTACTTC
cdr3_aa: CASSFGTGDYEQYF

d_call: TRBD1
v_call: TRBV28
j_call: TRBJ1-5
clone_size: once
cdr3_nt: TGTGCCAGCAGTCCCACCTGGACAGGGAGCAATCAGCCCCAGCATTTT
cdr3_aa: CASSPTWTGSNQPQHF

d_call: TRBD1
v_call: TRBV6-1
j_call: TRBJ1-2
clone_size: .
cdr3_nt: TGTGCCAGCAGTGATTCGGACAGGGGGCGCGATGGCTACACCTTC
cdr3_aa: CASSDSDRGRDGYTF

d_call: .
v_call: TRBV6-4
j_call: TRBJ1-2
clone_size: .
cdr3_nt: TGTGCCAGCAGGCCGGGGAGCGGAGATGGCTACACCTTC
cdr3_aa: CASRPGSGDGYTF

d_call: .
v_call: TRBV2
j_call: TRBJ2-7
clone_size: .
cdr3_nt: TGTGCCAGCAGTGCCGGAGGCGGGAACGAGCAGTACTTC
cdr3_aa: CASSAGGGNEQYF

d_call: TRBD2
v_call: TRBV2
j_call: TRBJ2-7
clone_size: .
cdr3_nt: TGTGCCAGCAGTACTGAACCGGAAGCGGGAGGTCTCTACGAGCAGTACTTC
cdr3_aa: CASSTEPEAGGLYEQYF

d_call: .
v_call: TRBV7-8
j_call: TRBJ2-7
clone_size: .
cdr3_nt: TGTGCCAGCAATTGGAGAGGCGAGCAGTACTTC
cdr3_aa: CASNWRGEQYF

d_call: .
v_call: TRBV11-2
j_call: TRBJ1-1
clone_size: few
cdr3_nt: TGTGCCACCTACAATGGGGGCCCGGCTGCTTTCTTT
cdr3_aa: CATYNGGPAAFF

d_call: TRBD2
v_call: TRBV29-1
j_call: TRBJ2-1
clone_size: .
cdr3_nt: TGCAGCGTCCTTAGCGGGAGGGCCTACAATGAGCAGTTCTTC
cdr3_aa: CSVLSGRAYNEQFF

d_call: .
v_call: TRBV28
j_call: TRBJ2-1
clone_size: .
cdr3_nt: TGTGCCAGCAGTTCCCCGACTAAGAGCGGATTTTACAATGAGCAGTTCTTC
cdr3_aa: CASSSPTKSGFYNEQFF

d_call: .
v_call: TRBV28
j_call: TRBJ1-1
clone_size: .
cdr3_nt: TGTGCCAGCAGCCCGACTGGTGAAGCTTTCTTT
cdr3_aa: CASSPTGEAFF